These 12 T cell receptor beta chains share one sample of origin, sequenced in a study of T cell responses to AZD1222 COVID-19 vaccine (dated by TCRdb to about 2021). Libraries were built with the immunoSEQ multiplex PCR assay. This is the immuneACCESS table as TCRdb keeps it, with only in-frame sequences that have V and J called. A part of the clones is gone; compared with another copy, unresolved V genes explain less than half, and the rest is unexplained. Across this sample there are 250,000 to 300,000 clones, with about 94% seen only once. The ten largest clones capture roughly 0.51% of the sample. This sample's time point label indicates: about 28 days (+/-7) after the second vaccine dose. The starting material was peripheral blood, obtained 28 days after the second AZD1222 dose. The receptor set was obtained from an adult who received the AZD1222 COVID-19 vaccine.

The V and J genes are TRBV9 and TRBJ2-2, with TRBD2 matching over 10 bases. The V segment lost 0 bases and the J segment 4 bases; nucleotides outside the gene matches: 9. Germline V CDR1 and CDR2: SGDLS, YYNGEE. This CDR3 is built from 18 residues. CDR3 coding DNA: TGTGCCAGCAGCGTAGGGGCTAGCGGGAGAATGGGCACCGGGGAGCTGTTTTTT. Translation: CASSVGASGRMGTGELFF.

The genes are TRBV30 and TRBJ2-5; TRBD2 matches 7 bases. The CDR3 contains 14 residues. From germline, CDR1 is GTSNPN and CDR2 SVGIG (reference sequence). Unmatched junction bases numbered 8, after V lost 0 bases and J lost 7 bases. This CDR3 is CAWSVSGSGGTQYF. Here the CDR3 DNA reads TGTGCCTGGAGTGTTTCAGGGTCGGGGGGGACCCAGTACTTC.

This chain links TRBV5-1 with TRBJ2-5; D gene uncertain. Germline CDR1 reads SGHRS; CDR2 reads YFSETQ. Between the trimmed V and J ends, which lost 0 bases and 5 bases, there was a span of 8 bases. The CDR3 runs to 13 residues. CDR3 in DNA: TGCGCCAGCAGCTTGGCCCAGCGCGAGACCCAGTACTTC. This sequence encodes CASSLAQRETQYF.

Here the CDR3 DNA reads TGTGCCAGCAGCTCCGGGGACAGGAACAATTCACCCCTCCACTTT. Its protein is CASSSGDRNNSPLHF. The chain has TRBV7-3 and TRBJ1-6; TRBD1 aligns across 8 bases. The CDR3 runs 15 residues. The V and J ends lost 4 bases and 7 bases, in that order; junction bases with no gene match: 6. Germline CDR1 is SGHTA and CDR2 is FQGTGA.

The sample holds a few counts of this clone. The chain carries TRBV2 and TRBJ2-5, with 7 bases aligning to TRBD1. Germline values: CDR1 SNHLY, CDR2 FYNNEI. This CDR3 spans 16 amino acids. The junction had 16 bases not matched to a gene; V was cut back by 7 bases and J by 5 bases. The CDR3 sequence: CASNPGGRGLWETQYF. DNA for the CDR3: TGTGCCAGCAATCCAGGGGGAAGGGGGCTTTGGGAGACCCAGTACTTC. The variable domain in full, completed from reference TRBV2 and TRBJ2-5, reads EPEVTQTPSHQVTQMGQEVILRCVPISNHLYFYWYRQILGQKVEFLVSFYNNEISEKSEIFDDQFSVERPDGSNFTLKIRSTKLEDSAMYFCASNPGGRGLWETQYFGPGTRLLVL.

The chain links TRBV11-2 to TRBJ1-1; a possible D gene is TRBD1 (5 bases). CDR3 length: 12 amino acids. Germline lookup yields CDR1 SGHAT and CDR2 FQNNGV. V lost 4 bases and J lost 13, with 16 bases in between. The CDR3, as DNA: TGTGCCAGCAGCTGGGGCAGATACCGGGTTTTCTTT. This translates into CASSWGRYRVFF.

V is TRBV4-2 and J is TRBJ1-2; the D is unclear. The CDR3 is made up of 14 amino acids. CDR1 and CDR2 from the germline V gene are LGHNA and YNFKEQ. Trimming left V 4 bases short and J 8 bases short, with 17 bases between. CDR3 in amino acids: CASSPSDGRGGYTF. The CDR3 DNA sequence: TGTGCCAGCAGCCCGTCGGACGGGCGCGGGGGCTACACCTTC.

The chain uses TRBV9 and TRBJ2-6; D remains ambiguous. Germline V lookup: CDR1 SGDLS, CDR2 YYNGEE. V lost 4 bases and J lost 0, with 11 bases in between. This CDR3 has 16 residues. The CDR3 coding sequence is TGTGCCAGCAGCTTAACCTCTATCTCTGGGGCCAACGTCCTGACTTTC. Translating gives CASSLTSISGANVLTF.

The chain uses TRBV5-1 and TRBJ1-5; D ambiguous. Germline V gene lookup returns CDR1 SGHRS and CDR2 YFSETQ. This CDR3 contains 13 residues. Trimming removed 0 bases at V and 5 bases at J, with 6 bases between. The CDR3 DNA reads TGCGCCAGCAGCTTGGCGTGGGATCAGCCCCAGCATTTT. It encodes CASSLAWDQPQHF.

In its sample, this clone was seen once. This rearrangement joins TRBV18 to TRBJ2-7, with D unresolved. The germline V gene encodes CDR1 KGHSH and CDR2 LQKENI. Trimming took off 3 bases at V and 6 bases at J, with 12 bases between the two ends. The CDR3 extends over 13 amino acids. CDR3 amino acids: CASSPLVSGEQYF. The CDR3, as DNA: TGTGCCAGCTCACCCCTAGTTTCCGGCGAGCAGTACTTC.

The chain recombines TRBV2 with TRBJ1-1; possibly TRBD1 for D (6 bases). The germline V and J ends were trimmed by 4 bases and 0 bases, with 21 bases remaining between them. CDR3 length: 18 residues. The germline V gene encodes CDR1 SNHLY and CDR2 FYNNEI. DNA for the CDR3: TGTGCCAGCAGTGTGTATATGGACCAAGGGGGACTGAACACTGAAGCTTTCTTT. This encodes CASSVYMDQGGLNTEAFF.

The J gene is TRBJ2-2, the V gene TRBV9; 7 bases are shared with TRBD1. V dropped 2 bases and J dropped 6; count of bases not matched to a gene: 7. CDR1 is SGDLS and CDR2 is YYNGEE in the germline V gene. The CDR3 is 15 residues long. The CDR3 region is CASSVFPTGSGELFF. Written as DNA, the CDR3 is TGTGCCAGCAGCGTTTTTCCGACAGGGTCCGGGGAGCTGTTTTTT.